Sequencing of this TCR beta chain was carried out in a study of T cells in Graves' hyperthyroidism and ophthalmopathy. The germline V gene encodes CDR1 ENHRY and CDR2 SYGVKD. With 3 bases removed from V and 6 bases from J, the gap between germline ends came to 14 bases. The CDR3 consists of 14 residues. The TCR beta CDR3 regions underwent amplification using RNA transcripts as the source. The primer set for the first-round RT-PCR of the TCR CDR3 was HTBI. TCRdb passed the multiplex PCR reads through MiXCR, listing each CDR3 protein once. The sample consists of 210,000 or so distinct CDR3 sequences, more than 15% of them appearing once.

The sequence was collected from a man over 45 with Graves' hyperthyroidism. The genes are TRBV10-3 and TRBJ1-2; no firm D call. Sequenced sample: blood. The CDR3 DNA reads as TGTGCCATCAGTGAACGTTTGGGCTCCGATGGCTACACCTTC. It translates to CAISERLGSDGYTF.